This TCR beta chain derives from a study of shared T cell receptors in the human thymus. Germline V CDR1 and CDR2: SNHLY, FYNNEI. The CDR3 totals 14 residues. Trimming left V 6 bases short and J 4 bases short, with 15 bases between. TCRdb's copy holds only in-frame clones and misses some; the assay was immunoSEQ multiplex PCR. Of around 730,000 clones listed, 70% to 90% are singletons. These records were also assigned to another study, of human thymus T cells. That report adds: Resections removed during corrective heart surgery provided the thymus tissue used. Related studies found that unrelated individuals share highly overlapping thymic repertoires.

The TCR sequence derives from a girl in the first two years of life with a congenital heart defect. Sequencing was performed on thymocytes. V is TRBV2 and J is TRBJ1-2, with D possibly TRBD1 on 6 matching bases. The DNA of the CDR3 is TGTGCCAGCAGCCATGGGGGCAGGGTCTATGGCTACACCTTC. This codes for CASSHGGRVYGYTF.